Shown below are 18 T cell receptor beta chains from a single sample sequenced in a study of cytomegalovirus exposure and HLA in healthy donors. With 60 Vbeta and 13 Jbeta primers, the PCR was carried out. Sequencing was performed with immunoSEQ multiplex PCR; in TCRdb, only in-frame clones are kept and a portion is missing. The sample has roughly 130,000 clones, around 77% seen once. The sample consisted of PBMCs. Receptors were obtained from a woman in her forties or fifties in good health and CMV-seronegative.

The chain employs TRBV12-5 and TRBJ2-1, with D possibly TRBD2 on 6 matching bases. Looked up from germline, CDR1 is LGHNT and CDR2 is FRNRAP. V was cut by 6 bases and J by 0 bases, with 9 bases left in between. The CDR3 runs to 14 residues. CDR3 sequence: CASGRESSYNEQFF. The CDR3 bases are TGTGCTAGTGGGCGGGAAAGCTCCTACAATGAGCAGTTCTTC.

The rearrangement links TRBV4-3 to TRBJ2-3, with 10 positions matching TRBD2. This CDR3 contains 15 residues. With V trimmed by 2 bases and J by 6 bases, 5 bases remained unmatched. Germline CDR1 reads LGHNA; CDR2 reads YSLEER. The CDR3 loop reads CASSQLAGAPDTQYF. The CDR3 DNA reads as TGCGCCAGCAGCCAACTAGCGGGAGCCCCCGATACGCAGTATTTT.

This chain uses TRBV15 with TRBJ1-1; the match to TRBD1 covers 7 bases. Germline CDR1 reads LNHNV; CDR2 reads YYDKDF (reference sequence). J gave up 0 bases and V 1 base, and 2 bases lay outside the gene matches. The length of the CDR3 is 15 residues. The CDR3, as DNA: TGTGCCACCAGCAGAGGACAGGGAATGAACACTGAAGCTTTCTTT. Translated: CATSRGQGMNTEAFF.

The CDR3 DNA reads as TGTGCCAGCAGTTTTCTAAGGACAGTTGGAGACCCTGAAGCTTTCTTT. It codes for CASSFLRTVGDPEAFF. The rearrangement uses TRBV6-5 and TRBJ1-1; D is possibly TRBD1 (6 bases). The CDR3 spans 16 residues. Germline CDR1 is MNHEY and CDR2 is SVGAGI. V lost 4 bases, J lost 6 bases, and 21 bases lay in between.

The chain has TRBV7-6 and TRBJ2-7, with D uncertain. Germline CDR1 reads SGHVS; CDR2 reads FNYEAQ. V was shortened by 1 base and J by 4 bases, with 11 bases between the two germline ends. The length of the CDR3 is 14 residues. The CDR3 coding sequence is TGTGCCAGCAGCTTAGAATCGTCCGGTTACGAGCAGTACTTC. Translated: CASSLESSGYEQYF.

In this sample, this clone turned up a few times. The chain has TRBV4-3 and TRBJ2-1, with 7 bases that match TRBD2. Looked up from germline, CDR1 is LGHNA and CDR2 is YSLEER. The CDR3 runs 16 residues. V lost 0 bases and J lost 3; bases outside the gene matches: 5. CDR3 sequence (DNA): TGCGCCAGCAGCCAAGAGCAATCTAGCGGCTACAATGAGCAGTTCTTC. Its protein product is CASSQEQSSGYNEQFF.

The chain joins TRBV18 to TRBJ1-1, with a tentative D call TRBD1 (5 bases). This CDR3 region has 13 residues. From germline, CDR1 is KGHSH and CDR2 LQKENI. V lost 2 bases and J lost 7, with 11 bases in between. CDR3: CASSPGAVGEAFF. CDR3 coding DNA: TGTGCCAGCTCACCAGGGGCAGTTGGTGAAGCTTTCTTT.

The chain joins TRBV30 to TRBJ2-5; D perhaps matches TRBD2 (5 bases). Trimming left V 4 bases short and J 9 bases short, with 15 bases between. The CDR3 contains 12 residues. From germline, CDR1 is GTSNPN and CDR2 SVGIG (reference sequence). CDR3 protein: CAWTIEARAQYF. In nucleotides, the CDR3 is TGTGCCTGGACAATCGAGGCGCGGGCCCAGTACTTC.

The genes are TRBV15 and TRBJ1-2, with 8 bases that match TRBD1. After removal of 0 bases from V and 8 bases from J, the junction contained 8 bases not matched to a gene. Germline V gene data show CDR1 as LNHNV and CDR2 as YYDKDF (reference sequence). There are 15 residues in the CDR3. CDR3 sequence (DNA): TGTGCCACCAGCAGAGATGCGACAGGGGTGGGAGGCTACACCTTC. Protein sequence: CATSRDATGVGGYTF.

The genes are TRBV6-5 and TRBJ2-1; 14 bases map to TRBD2. The CDR3 has 15 residues. Germline CDR1 and CDR2: MNHEY and SVGAGI. V gave up 5 bases and J gave up 9 bases; unmatched junction bases: 6. CDR3 sequence: CASSQTSGRASEQFF. The DNA of the CDR3 is TGTGCCAGCAGTCAGACTAGCGGGAGGGCTAGTGAGCAGTTCTTC.

V gene TRBV14 combines with J gene TRBJ2-2; no definite D call. Germline assignment: CDR1 SGHDN and CDR2 FVKESK. The V end lost 4 bases, the J end lost 7 bases, and 13 bases lay between the germline ends. The CDR3 runs 14 residues. This chain's CDR3 is CASSPRHLGGELFF. The CDR3 nucleotides read TGTGCCAGCAGCCCCCGACATTTGGGCGGGGAGCTGTTTTTT. The whole variable domain, remainder taken from reference TRBV14 and TRBJ2-2, is EAGVTQFPSHSVIEKGQTVTLRCDPISGHDNLYWYRRVMGKEIKFLLHFVKESKQDESGMPNNRFLAERTGGTYSTLKVQPAELEDSGVYFCASSPRHLGGELFFGEGSRLTVL.

This chain uses TRBV28 with TRBJ1-1; D gene ambiguous. Looked up from germline, CDR1 is MDHEN and CDR2 is SYDVKM. The ends were cut back, 6 bases at V and 5 bases at J, with 19 bases in the middle. The CDR3 contains 15 residues. The DNA of the CDR3 is TGTGCCAGCAGAGAGGGCCTTCCCCGAACAACTGAAGCTTTCTTT. It codes for CASREGLPRTTEAFF.

The chain is built from TRBV6-4 and TRBJ2-1, with 8 bases fitting TRBD2. The V gene end was trimmed by 5 bases and the J gene end by 7 bases; junction bases not matched to a gene: 16. Germline assignment: CDR1 MRHNA and CDR2 SNTAGT. This CDR3 comprises 17 residues. As DNA, the CDR3 is TGTGCCAGCAGTAGCACTAGCAGCGGGAGCTTCAGAAATGAGCAGTTCTTC. Translating it yields CASSSTSSGSFRNEQFF.

This clone was found a few times. This chain links TRBV18 with TRBJ2-1; 11 bases line up with TRBD1. Germline V gene sequence: CDR1 KGHSH, CDR2 LQKENI. The length of the CDR3 is 16 residues. J was trimmed by 2 bases and V by 3 bases; bases with no gene match: 3. In DNA, the CDR3 is TGTGCCAGCTCACCCTCGGGACAGGGGGCCTACAATGAGCAGTTCTTC. As protein: CASSPSGQGAYNEQFF.

This rearrangement joins TRBV29-1 to TRBJ2-1; 14 nucleotides align to TRBD2. CDR3 length: 13 amino acids. CDR1 is SQVTM, CDR2 ANQGSEA, per germline. Trimming took 4 bases from V and 11 from J; bases not matched to a gene: 4. This chain's CDR3 is CSVGGLAGGQQFF. In DNA form, the CDR3 reads TGCAGCGTTGGCGGACTAGCGGGAGGCCAGCAGTTCTTC.

The chain links TRBV18 to TRBJ1-2; perhaps TRBD1 as D (6 bases). With 2 bases removed from V and 2 bases from J, the gap between germline ends came to 15 bases. This CDR3 has 16 residues. The germline CDR1 and CDR2 sequences are KGHSH and LQKENI. The CDR3 reads CASSPLGTGQNYGYTF. The CDR3 nucleotides are TGTGCCAGCTCACCATTAGGAACAGGGCAGAACTATGGCTACACCTTC.

V usage is TRBV6-5 and J usage is TRBJ1-2; 8 bases match TRBD1. Germline CDR1 and CDR2: MNHEY and SVGAGI. The CDR3 runs to 13 residues. V lost 6 bases, J lost 8 bases, and 8 bases stayed unmatched. CDR3: CASRGQALRGYTF. The CDR3 region has the DNA TGTGCCAGCAGGGGACAGGCCCTAAGGGGCTACACCTTC.

The chain's CDR3 is CASSLAAGAGVTQYF. The CDR3 coding sequence is TGTGCCAGCAGCTTGGCGGCAGGGGCGGGCGTGACCCAGTACTTC. The chain has TRBV5-4 and TRBJ2-5; possible D gene TRBD1, 6 bases. Trimming cost V 0 bases and J 7 bases, with 16 bases left between them. CDR1 is SGHNT and CDR2 is YYREEE in the germline V gene (reference sequence). CDR3 length: 15 residues.